What follows are 12 T cell receptor beta chains derived from one specimen sequenced in a study of a mutant IDH1 vaccine in newly diagnosed glioma. Specified time point: week 47, end of study. Vaccination used 300 ug of mutant IDH1 20-mer peptide per dose, with topical imiquimod. The method was immunoSEQ multiplex PCR; TCRdb's version includes in-frame clones alone and lacks a portion of them. The table has tens of thousands of clones, approximately 79% seen once. These TCRs are of unknown antigen specificity. The sample consisted of PBMCs, taken from a glioma patient whose treatment included an IDH1 peptide vaccine. These receptors were collected from a man younger than 35 with glioma. Some clones in this sample may be carry-over from other donors' samples.

Sample share makes this clone medium-sized. This sequence joins TRBV18 and TRBJ1-2, with D maybe TRBD1 (5 bases). The CDR3 is 15 amino acids. V dropped 0 bases and J dropped 5 bases, with 13 bases sitting between them. Germline values: CDR1 KGHSH, CDR2 LQKENI. CDR3 sequence: CASSPPWGPRYGYTF. The CDR3 DNA reads TGTGCCAGCTCACCACCGTGGGGCCCCCGATATGGCTACACCTTC.

The V call is TRBV25-1, the J call TRBJ1-6; maybe TRBD1 (5 bases). The ends were cut back, 5 bases at V and 7 bases at J, with 15 bases in the middle. The CDR3 length is 15 residues. Germline V gene lookup returns CDR1 MGHDK and CDR2 SYGVNS. CDR3 residues: CASSRWAGPNSPLHF. The CDR3 DNA is TGTGCCAGCAGTCGGTGGGCAGGGCCCAATTCACCCCTCCACTTT.

This chain connects TRBV11-2 to TRBJ1-4; no clear D. V was shortened by 4 bases and J by 8 bases, with 11 bases between the two germline ends. The CDR3 runs to 13 residues. Germline V gives CDR1 SGHAT, CDR2 FQNNGV. The CDR3 DNA is TGTGCCAGCAGCTCCAGGATTTGGGAAAAACTGTTTTTT. Translating it yields CASSSRIWEKLFF.

The chain has TRBV6-6 and TRBJ1-1, with D uncertain. The V end was cut by 3 bases, the J end by 7 bases, with 6 bases between. Germline V lookup: CDR1 MNHNY, CDR2 SVGAGI (reference sequence). There are 11 residues in the CDR3. The CDR3 sequence is CASSYPDEAFF. The CDR3 coding sequence is TGTGCCAGCAGTTATCCAGATGAAGCTTTCTTT.

The rearrangement joins TRBV30 to TRBJ1-1; tentatively, D is TRBD1 (5 bases). Germline V gives CDR1 GTSNPN, CDR2 SVGIG (reference sequence). V lost 0 bases, J lost 1 base, and 9 bases lay in between. The CDR3 extends over 14 amino acids. The CDR3 loop reads CAWSVTGWNTEAFF. The CDR3 coding sequence is TGTGCCTGGAGTGTAACAGGCTGGAACACTGAAGCTTTCTTT.

The chain combines TRBV10-3 with TRBJ1-4, with D perhaps TRBD1 (5 bases). The V end was cut by 6 bases, the J end by 2 bases, with 7 bases between. There are 13 residues in the CDR3. Germline V gene sequence: CDR1 ENHRY, CDR2 SYGVKD. The CDR3 region has the DNA TGTGCCATCAGCCGGGACACTAATGAAAAACTGTTTTTT. Translating it yields CAISRDTNEKLFF.

The V gene is TRBV11-1, the J gene TRBJ2-2; D remains unclear. V was shortened by 1 base and J by 13 bases, with 16 bases between the two germline ends. This CDR3 is 14 amino acids long. Looked up from germline, CDR1 is SGHAT and CDR2 is FQDESV (reference sequence). Here the CDR3 DNA reads TGTGCCAGCAGCTTAGAAATGCGGCCCCCAAGGCTGTTTTTT. Its protein product is CASSLEMRPPRLFF.

V gene TRBV27 combines with J gene TRBJ1-2, with D maybe TRBD1 (6 bases). Trimming took 6 bases from V and 3 from J, leaving 14 bases between them. The CDR3 loop spans 14 amino acids. Germline V gives CDR1 MNHEY, CDR2 SMNVEV (reference sequence). In DNA, the CDR3 is TGTGCCAGCAGCCTCGGGGGGGCACACTATGGCTACACCTTC. Protein: CASSLGGAHYGYTF.

The V call is TRBV19, the J call TRBJ2-5, with no clear D. Between the trimmed V and J ends, which lost 0 bases and 7 bases, there was a span of 12 bases. This CDR3 spans 14 amino acids. Germline-derived CDR1 and CDR2 are LNHDA and SQIVND (reference sequence). The CDR3, as DNA: TGTGCCAGTAGTATAGAAATAGAGTGGGGGACCCAGTACTTC. Translated, it gives CASSIEIEWGTQYF.

The chain combines TRBV7-9 with TRBJ2-7; possibly TRBD1 for D (6 bases). The CDR3 has 14 residues. Looked up from germline, CDR1 is SEHNR and CDR2 is FQNEAQ (reference sequence). Trimming left V 5 bases short and J 1 base short, with 12 bases between. CDR3 residues: CASSVGGQSYEQYF. CDR3 sequence (DNA): TGTGCCAGCAGCGTAGGCGGACAGTCCTACGAGCAGTACTTC.

The chain employs TRBV19 and TRBJ1-1; TRBD1 agrees at 8 bases. Losses at the gene ends were 4 bases for V and 1 base for J; bases not matched to a gene: 5. Germline V CDR1 and CDR2: LNHDA, SQIVND (reference sequence). The CDR3 extends over 15 amino acids. The DNA for the CDR3 is TGTGCCAGTAGTACCCTCGGGACAGGGAACACTGAAGCTTTCTTT. Translating it yields CASSTLGTGNTEAFF. The entire variable domain, with the rest obtained from reference TRBV19 and TRBJ1-1, is as follows: DGGITQSPKYLFRKEGQNVTLSCEQNLNHDAMYWYRQDPGQGLRLIYYSQIVNDFQKGDIAEGYSVSREKKESFPLTVTSAQKNPTAFYLCASSTLGTGNTEAFFGQGTRLTVV.

The chain carries TRBV7-8 and TRBJ1-1; the D gene is possibly TRBD1 (5 bases). The CDR3 extends over 16 amino acids. V was clipped by 3 bases and J by 1 base, with 15 bases between them. CDR1 and CDR2 from the germline V gene are SGHVS and FQNEAQ. This chain's CDR3 is CASSFGTLLRNTEAFF. In DNA form, the CDR3 reads TGTGCCAGCAGCTTCGGGACCCTCCTGAGGAACACTGAAGCTTTCTTT.